This T cell receptor beta chain was profiled in a study of blood T cell repertoires in COVID-19. Study overall: PBMCs, B-cell-depleted T cells, or T cells provided the cDNA or gDNA that made up the material.

Data came from immunoSEQ multiplex PCR; TCRdb stores just in-frame clones and leaves some out. Of approximately 150,000 clones listed, about 81% are singletons. The germline V gene encodes CDR1 SGHDN and CDR2 FVKESK. CDR3 length equals 15 residues. V dropped 4 bases and J dropped 5 bases, with 17 bases sitting between them. What was sequenced was PBMCs or T cells enriched from blood (not recorded which). The sequence was collected from a middle-aged man with acute COVID-19. The genes are TRBV14 and TRBJ2-5; tentative D call: TRBD1 (5 bases). CDR3 in DNA: TGTGCCAGCAGCCGGGGCTGGGCGGCTGTGGAGACCCAGTACTTC. Encoded protein: CASSRGWAAVETQYF.